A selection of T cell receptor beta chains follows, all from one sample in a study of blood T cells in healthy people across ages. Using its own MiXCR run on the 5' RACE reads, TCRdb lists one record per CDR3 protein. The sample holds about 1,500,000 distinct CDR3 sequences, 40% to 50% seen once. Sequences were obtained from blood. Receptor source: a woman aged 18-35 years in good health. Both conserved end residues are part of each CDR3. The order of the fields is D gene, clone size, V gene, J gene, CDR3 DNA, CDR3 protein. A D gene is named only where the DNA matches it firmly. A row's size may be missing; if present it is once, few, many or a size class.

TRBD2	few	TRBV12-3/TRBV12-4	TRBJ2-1	TGTGCCAGCACCTCCGGGGGGGCATCCTACAATGAGCAGTTCTTC	CASTSGGASYNEQFF
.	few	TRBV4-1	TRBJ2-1	TGCGCCAGCAGCCAAGATCATGGGACAAATAACAATGAGCAGTTCTTC	CASSQDHGTNNNEQFF
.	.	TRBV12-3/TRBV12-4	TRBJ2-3	TGTGCCAGCAGTTGGGGGGTTAAGGACACAGATACGCAGTATTTT	CASSWGVKDTDTQYF
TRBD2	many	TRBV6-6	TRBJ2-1	TGTGCCAGCTTCCCGGGACTAGTGCGTAATGAGCAGTTCTTC	CASFPGLVRNEQFF
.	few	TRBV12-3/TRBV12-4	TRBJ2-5	TGTGCCAGCAGTTTCAATATGGAAGAGACCCAGTACTTC	CASSFNMEETQYF
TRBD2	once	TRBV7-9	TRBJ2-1	TGTGCCAGCAGCGGCCGACTAGCGGGAGGCGCTCCCTACAATGAGCAGTTCTTC	CASSGRLAGGAPYNEQFF
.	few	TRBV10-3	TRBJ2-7	TGTGCCATCAGTGAGGGGGCAGGAGAAACCTACGAGCAGTACTTC	CAISEGAGETYEQYF
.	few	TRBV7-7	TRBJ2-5	TGTGCTAGCAGCTTAGGATACAGGGAGACCCAGTACTTC	CASSLGYRETQYF
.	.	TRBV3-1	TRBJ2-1	TGTGCCAGCAGCCAACTCGGGGTTAGCCAAGAGACCCAGTTCTTC	CASSQLGVSQETQFF
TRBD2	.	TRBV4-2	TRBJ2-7	TGTGCCAGCAGCCAAGAGGGGACTAGCGGAAATGAGCAGTACTTC	CASSQEGTSGNEQYF
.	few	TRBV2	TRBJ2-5	TGTGCCAGCAGGACATCAACAGGAGAGACCCAGTACTTC	CASRTSTGETQYF
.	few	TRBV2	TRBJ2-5	TGTGCCAGCAGTGGAGGCCCGAGGTCTGAGACCCAGTACTTC	CASSGGPRSETQYF
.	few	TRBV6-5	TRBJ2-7	TGTGCCAGCAGACCGGGGGTGTGGGAGGACTACGAGCAGTACTTC	CASRPGVWEDYEQYF
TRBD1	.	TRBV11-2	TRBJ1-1	TGTGCCAGCAGCCGGACAGGGTACGGGAACACTGAAGCTTTCTTT	CASSRTGYGNTEAFF
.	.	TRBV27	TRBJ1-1	TGTGCCAGCAGTCAAGAGGGCACTGAAGCTTTCTTT	CASSQEGTEAFF
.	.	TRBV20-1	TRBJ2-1	TGCAGTGCTGCCTCGTCTTCGGGGTACAATGAGCAGTTCTTC	CSAASSSGYNEQFF
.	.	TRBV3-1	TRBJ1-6	TGTGCCAGCAGCCAAGTGGGAAATAATTCACCCCTCCACTTT	CASSQVGNNSPLHF